The T cell receptor beta chain under discussion was sequenced for a study of T-cell memory formation after mild COVID-19. The 5'RACE method, run with constant-segment primers, produced TCR alpha and TCR beta cDNA libraries (carrying sample barcodes and UMIs). TCRdb processed the 5' RACE reads anew with MiXCR; each CDR3 protein has one entry. The sample gives 550,000 to 600,000 distinct CDR3 sequences, about a fifth of which show up once; about 8.4% is in the top ten. At least ten counts were recorded for this clonotype. V was pared by 2 bases and J by 5 bases, with 8 bases between. This CDR3 has 13 residues. Per germline, CDR1 MNHNY and CDR2 SVGAGI (reference sequence).

This clonotype originated in an adult woman who had mild COVID-19 (a few samples of this study predate the infection). Cell type and time point are not known. The genes are TRBV6-6 and TRBJ2-3, with a tentative D call TRBD2 (5 bases). Sequenced: PBMCs or a T cell subset sorted from them (not recorded which). The CDR3 is CASSYRTGDTQYF. The CDR3 DNA reads TGTGCCAGCAGTTACCGGACTGGAGATACGCAGTATTTT.